These T cell receptor beta chains were read from a single sample in a study of identical twins' blood T cells. In TCRdb, the 5' RACE reads were re-called with MiXCR into one record per CDR3 protein. The sample has fewer than 450,000 distinct CDR3 sequences, more than 25% seen once. The sequenced material came from PBMCs. Source of these receptors: a woman aged 18 to 55 in good health. Both conserved end residues are part of each CDR3. D genes are given only for firm matches. Some rows mark clone size as missing; the rest say once, few, many or name a class of expanded clone.

CDR3 protein	CDR3 DNA	D gene	CDR3 length	J gene	clone size	V gene
CSARLGWEDEQYF	TGCAGTGCTAGACTGGGTTGGGAGGACGAGCAGTACTTC	NA	13	TRBJ2-7	NA	TRBV20-1
CASSTDKNTGEPFF	TGTGCCAGCAGCACCGACAAGAACACCGGGGAGCCGTTTTTT	NA	14	TRBJ2-2	NA	TRBV6-2/TRBV6-3
CSARDTGLEFGEQYF	TGCAGTGCTAGAGATACAGGACTAGAATTCGGTGAGCAGTACTTC	TRBD2	15	TRBJ2-7	NA	TRBV20-1
CASSEGGQGGIRNQPQHF	TGTGCCAGCAGTGAAGGTGGACAGGGAGGAATAAGAAATCAGCCCCAGCATTTT	TRBD1	18	TRBJ1-5	NA	TRBV2
CASDSGGSPEAFF	TGTGCCAGCGATTCAGGGGGAAGCCCTGAAGCTTTCTTT	TRBD1	13	TRBJ1-1	NA	TRBV12-3/TRBV12-4
CASGGNEQFF	TGTGCCAGCGGGGGGAATGAGCAGTTCTTC	NA	10	TRBJ2-1	many	TRBV2
CASRTSRASYGYTF	TGTGCCAGCAGGACGAGCAGGGCATCCTATGGCTACACCTTC	NA	14	TRBJ1-2	few	TRBV2
CSVEGTANTGELFF	TGCAGCGTTGAAGGGACAGCGAACACCGGGGAGCTGTTTTTT	NA	14	TRBJ2-2	few	TRBV29-1
CASSFNGDNTEAFF	TGTGCCAGCTCCTTCAATGGAGACAACACTGAAGCTTTCTTT	NA	14	TRBJ1-1	few	TRBV18
CSAPTVYSNQPQHF	TGCAGTGCGCCGACGGTGTATAGCAATCAGCCCCAGCATTTT	NA	14	TRBJ1-5	few	TRBV20-1
CASSEGRITEGFRPQHF	TGTGCCAGCAGTGAAGGGAGGATCACCGAGGGTTTTCGACCCCAGCATTTT	NA	17	TRBJ1-5	NA	TRBV2
CSARVGKKSYNEQFF	TGCAGTGCTAGAGTCGGGAAGAAGTCCTACAATGAGCAGTTCTTC	NA	15	TRBJ2-1	many	TRBV20-1
CASSLYGDFSGNTIYF	TGTGCCAGCAGCTTGTACGGAGACTTCTCTGGAAACACCATATATTTT	NA	16	TRBJ1-3	few	TRBV5-6
CSVVEGSNQPQHF	TGCAGCGTTGTCGAGGGAAGCAATCAGCCCCAGCATTTT	NA	13	TRBJ1-5	NA	TRBV29-1
CAGVGGNGAYNEQFF	TGCGCCGGAGTAGGCGGGAACGGCGCCTACAATGAGCAGTTCTTC	NA	15	TRBJ2-1	NA	TRBV5-1
CSARLAGISYNEQFF	TGCAGTGCCAGACTAGCGGGGATTTCCTACAATGAGCAGTTCTTC	TRBD2	15	TRBJ2-1	NA	TRBV20-1
CASSVDRGSDTQYF	TGCGCCAGCAGCGTAGACAGGGGATCAGATACGCAGTATTTT	TRBD1	14	TRBJ2-3	NA	TRBV5-1
CASCDGGRNEAFF	TGTGCCAGCTGTGACGGGGGACGCAATGAAGCTTTCTTT	NA	13	TRBJ1-1	NA	TRBV2
CASSRSPGGMADTQYF	TGTGCCAGCAGTAGATCTCCGGGGGGGATGGCAGATACGCAGTATTTT	TRBD2	16	TRBJ2-3	NA	TRBV6-5
CASSPSRAGEGYEQYF	TGTGCCAGCTCACCCTCCCGAGCGGGAGAAGGCTACGAGCAGTACTTC	TRBD2	16	TRBJ2-7	NA	TRBV18
CASSLLRRGGNTEAFF	TGCGCCAGCAGCCTTTTGAGACGGGGGGGGAACACTGAAGCTTTCTTT	NA	16	TRBJ1-1	NA	TRBV5-1
CSVVGQSHEQYF	TGCAGCGTTGTTGGACAGTCTCACGAGCAGTACTTC	NA	12	TRBJ2-7	NA	TRBV29-1
CASSPQEGTTGRRPQHF	TGTGCCAGCAGTCCCCAAGAGGGGACCACGGGGCGTCGGCCCCAGCATTTT	NA	17	TRBJ1-5	NA	TRBV12-3/TRBV12-4
CSASWDSSYEQYF	TGCAGTGCTAGCTGGGACAGCTCCTACGAGCAGTACTTC	TRBD1	13	TRBJ2-7	NA	TRBV20-1
CASAPGGTEIGNTIYF	TGCGCCAGCGCGCCTGGTGGGACGGAGATCGGAAACACCATATATTTT	NA	16	TRBJ1-3	NA	TRBV5-1
CASSLPRMGQVLRTGNTIYF	TGTGCCAGCAGCTTACCACGAATGGGACAGGTTCTTAGAACGGGAAACACCATATATTTT	TRBD1	20	TRBJ1-3	few	TRBV7-9
CASRPSRGLSYEQYF	TGTGCCAGTAGGCCATCGCGGGGCCTATCCTACGAGCAGTACTTC	NA	15	TRBJ2-7	NA	TRBV19
CASSQWPGANYGYTF	TGTGCCAGCAGCCAATGGCCGGGGGCTAACTATGGCTACACCTTC	NA	15	TRBJ1-2	few	TRBV3-1
CASSLGTGLDQPQHF	TGTGCCAGCAGCCTCGGGACAGGCCTGGATCAGCCCCAGCATTTT	TRBD1	15	TRBJ1-5	few	TRBV12-3/TRBV12-4
CASSLVAGSTDTQCF	TGTGCCAGCAGTCTCGTTGCGGGTAGCACAGATACGCAGTGTTTT	NA	15	TRBJ2-3	NA	TRBV6-2/TRBV6-3